This is a list of T cell receptor beta chains from one sample in a study of T cell responses to AZD1222 COVID-19 vaccine. The method was immunoSEQ multiplex PCR; TCRdb's version includes in-frame clones alone and lacks a portion of them. The table has 100,000 to 110,000 clones, 88% seen once. Specimen: peripheral blood, collected on day 0 of AZD1222 vaccination. These receptors were taken from an adult in good health. The CDR3 runs from the conserved cysteine through the conserved F or W. A D gene is named only where the DNA matches it firmly. Only some rows state a clone size, as once, few, many or a class for expanded clones.

v_gene	d_gene	j_gene	abundance	CDR3nt	CDR3aa
TRBV28	-	TRBJ1-5	-	TGTGCCAGCAGGCGGGGGGATCAGCCCCAGCATTTT	CASRRGDQPQHF
TRBV4-3	-	TRBJ2-2	-	TGCGCCAGCAGCCAAGTGACAGACAACACCGGGGAGCTGTTTTTT	CASSQVTDNTGELFF
TRBV28	-	TRBJ1-2	once	TGTGCCAGCAGTCTCTGGCAGGGACTTGGCTACACCTTC	CASSLWQGLGYTF
TRBV24-1	-	TRBJ1-2	-	TGTGCCACCAGTGAACCAGGGGTGAGTGGCTACACCTTC	CATSEPGVSGYTF
TRBV4-1	-	TRBJ2-7	-	TGCGCCAGCAGCCAAGGCCGACCCCGTCGAATGGGGGGGGCTGACGAGCAGTACTTC	CASSQGRPRRMGGADEQYF
TRBV27	TRBD2	TRBJ2-1	-	TGTGCCAGCAGTTCGCCGGGACAAGGGACTAGCGGGAGGGCCCATGAGCAGTTCTTC	CASSSPGQGTSGRAHEQFF
TRBV28	-	TRBJ2-7	-	TGTGCCAGCAGCCCTCCCGAATCCGAATTCTACTTGCGGCACTTC	CASSPPESEFYLRHF
TRBV28	TRBD1	TRBJ1-2	-	TGTGCCAGCAGCTCCGGACAGGGCCATGGCTACACCTTC	CASSSGQGHGYTF
TRBV6-5	-	TRBJ2-2	-	TGTGCCAGCAGTTACTCGTACACGCCGAACACCGGGGAGCTGTTTTTT	CASSYSYTPNTGELFF
TRBV4-1	-	TRBJ1-6	-	TGCGCCAGCAGCCAAGCTGCGACTTTCTATAATTCACCCCTCCACTTT	CASSQAATFYNSPLHF
TRBV5-1	TRBD1	TRBJ1-1	-	TGCGCCAGCACCCCCGACAGGGAGGGTAACACTGAAGCTTTCTTT	CASTPDREGNTEAFF
TRBV3-1/TRBV3-2	-	TRBJ1-2	-	TGTGCCAGCAGCTCACCAGCAGATGGCTACACCTTC	CASSSPADGYTF
TRBV7-3	TRBD1	TRBJ1-1	-	TGTGCCAGCAGCTCTGGGGGGACAGGGGCGAACACTGAAGCTTTCTTT	CASSSGGTGANTEAFF
TRBV7-9	TRBD1	TRBJ2-7	once	TGTGCCAGCAGCCAGGGACAGGGGATCCGCGAGCAGTACTTC	CASSQGQGIREQYF
TRBV12-5	TRBD1	TRBJ1-4	-	TGTGCTAGTGGTTCGGACAGGGGTGGTGAAAAACTGTTTTTT	CASGSDRGGEKLFF
TRBV4-3	TRBD2	TRBJ2-1	-	TGCGCCAGCAGCCAAGATTTGTATGGAGCGGGAGCTGCCTACAATGAGCAGTTCTTC	CASSQDLYGAGAAYNEQFF
TRBV3-1/TRBV3-2	-	TRBJ1-5	few	TGTGCCAGCAGCCCCGGAGGCAATCAGCCCCAGCATTTT	CASSPGGNQPQHF
TRBV7-2	-	TRBJ1-1	-	TGTGCCAGCAGCTTAGCCCCCGACTTGAACACTGAAGCTTTCTTT	CASSLAPDLNTEAFF
TRBV7-2	TRBD1	TRBJ1-3	-	TGTGCCAGCAGCTTAGTAGGTGGGACAGGGTCTGGAAACACCATATATTTT	CASSLVGGTGSGNTIYF
TRBV3-1/TRBV3-2	TRBD2	TRBJ2-3	-	TGTGCCAGCATGGGGGAAGCGGGATCCCCAGATACGCAGTATTTT	CASMGEAGSPDTQYF
TRBV28	-	TRBJ2-4	once	TGTGCCAGCAGTTCCCTCGGGACTGCCCTCCGGGCCAAAAACATTCAGTACTTC	CASSSLGTALRAKNIQYF
TRBV2	-	TRBJ2-7	-	TGTGCCAGCAGTGCCGAGTCAGGCCCACGAACTCAGCAGTACTTC	CASSAESGPRTQQYF
TRBV29-1	-	TRBJ2-6	-	TGCAGCGTTTCCCGGGACACGGACTCTGGGGCCAACGTCCTGACTTTC	CSVSRDTDSGANVLTF
TRBV5-1	TRBD1	TRBJ1-1	-	TGCGCCAGCAGCTCCCTTCAGGGGGACACTGAAGCTTTCTTT	CASSSLQGDTEAFF